This T cell receptor (beta chain) was sequenced for a study of T cells in Graves' hyperthyroidism and ophthalmopathy. This CDR3 is 14 amino acids long. The ends were cut back, 4 bases at V and 10 bases at J, with 17 bases in the middle. Germline V gene sequence: CDR1 SGHAT, CDR2 FQNNGV. The hyperthyroidism patients had all been newly diagnosed, and their disease duration was under 2 months. Their ages ranged from 18 to 65 years. Turning to this clonotype: A much larger clone differs from this one at a single base, so this may be a read error.

Researchers amplified the TCR beta CDR3 regions from RNA transcripts. With the HTBI primer set, the TCR CDR3 went through a first round of RT-PCR. TCRdb used MiXCR to reprocess the multiplex PCR reads, holding one entry per CDR3 protein. The sample shows fewer than 850,000 distinct CDR3 sequences, roughly 17% of them seen only once. Sequenced material: blood. The genes are TRBV11-2 and TRBJ2-1; D unclear. The receptor comes from a man aged 50 or older with Graves' hyperthyroidism. CDR3 in DNA: TGTGCCAGCAGCTCAACCAACTCAGGTGGCGAGCAGTTCTTC. It encodes CASSSTNSGGEQFF. Drawing the rest from reference TRBV11-2 and TRBJ2-1, the complete variable domain is EAGVAQSPRYKIIEKRQSVAFWCNPISGHATLYWYQQILGQGPKLLIQFQNNGVVDDSQLPKDRFSAERLKGVDSTLKIQPAKLEDSAVYLCASSSTNSGGEQFFGPGTRLTVL.